This is a list of T cell receptor beta chains from one sample in a study of T cell repertoires in cytomegalovirus infection. From the reads, TCRdb called clonotypes with MiXCR, one entry per CDR3 protein. Among roughly 310,000 distinct CDR3 sequences listed, 17% were seen once. Sequences were obtained from PBMCs. Source of these receptors: a human donor in good health (CMV status not recorded). Some clones in this sample may be carry-over from other donors' samples. CDR3s include the opening cysteine and the closing phenylalanine or tryptophan. Clone size appears in some rows only: once, few, many, or a class for an expanded clone.

V gene: TRBV7-6
clone size: many
J gene: TRBJ2-7
CDR3 protein: CASSLFSSGVGYEQYF

V gene: TRBV7-2
clone size: many
J gene: TRBJ2-1
CDR3 protein: CASSLDRDNEQFF

V gene: TRBV6-6
clone size: many
J gene: TRBJ2-5
CDR3 protein: CASSYHRDQETQYF

V gene: TRBV28
clone size: few
J gene: TRBJ1-2
CDR3 protein: CASTGPLTYGYTF

V gene: TRBV7-2
clone size: many
J gene: TRBJ2-7
CDR3 protein: CASSPRQGWNEQYF

V gene: TRBV18
clone size: few
J gene: TRBJ1-2
CDR3 protein: CASSPKDSGLADYGYTF

V gene: TRBV9
clone size: .
J gene: TRBJ2-1
CDR3 protein: CASTAQGAGDEQFF

V gene: TRBV4-1
clone size: .
J gene: TRBJ1-5
CDR3 protein: CASSPQQGFSNQPQHF

V gene: TRBV7-2
clone size: many
J gene: TRBJ2-1
CDR3 protein: CASSPTPRSGEQFF

V gene: TRBV20-1
clone size: once
J gene: TRBJ2-1
CDR3 protein: CSARLPGRAYNEQFF

V gene: TRBV12-3/TRBV12-4
clone size: few
J gene: TRBJ2-7
CDR3 protein: CASSFNQVSYEQYF